These T cell receptor beta chains were read from a single sample in a study of T cells in Graves' hyperthyroidism and ophthalmopathy. TCRdb reprocessed the multiplex PCR reads with MiXCR, giving one entry per CDR3 protein. The sample yields fewer than 350,000 distinct CDR3 sequences, roughly 15% seen once. The sequenced material came from blood. These receptors were taken from a woman in her twenties or thirties with Graves' hyperthyroidism that later progressed to Graves' ophthalmopathy. The CDR3 runs from the conserved cysteine through the conserved F or W. Fields, in order: clone size, D gene, V gene, J gene, CDR3 length, CDR3 protein, CDR3 DNA. The D gene is left open where the match is weak. Where a row states a size, it is once, few, many or the class of an expanded clone; other rows omit it.

>many|NA|TRBV7-9|TRBJ1-1|17
CASSPPAGTLLNTEAFF
TGTGCCAGCAGCCCGCCAGCTGGGACCCTCTTGAACACTGAAGCTTTCTTT
>many|NA|TRBV5-1|TRBJ2-2|15
CASSLDGGWTGELFF
TGCGCCAGCAGCTTGGACGGGGGCTGGACCGGGGAGCTGTTTTTT
>few|NA|TRBV19|TRBJ2-2|14
CASSIAPGTGELFF
TGTGCCAGTAGTATCGCCCCCGGCACCGGGGAGCTGTTTTTT
>many|NA|TRBV11-2|TRBJ2-1|14
CASSLAGIGQEQFF
TGTGCCAGCAGCTTAGCCGGTATTGGGCAGGAGCAGTTCTTC
>NA|NA|TRBV24-1|TRBJ1-2|12
CATSTANYGYTF
TGTGCCACCTCTACGGCCAACTATGGCTACACCTTC
>many|NA|TRBV20-1|TRBJ2-7|11
CSARLRDEQYF
TGCAGTGCAAGACTGAGGGACGAGCAGTACTTC
>few|NA|TRBV27|TRBJ2-6|15
CATQPASSGANVLTF
TGTGCCACCCAGCCAGCTAGCTCTGGGGCCAACGTCCTGACTTTC
>NA|NA|TRBV28|TRBJ1-2|14
CASSILPRAEGYTF
TGTGCCAGCAGCATCCTCCCGAGGGCGGAAGGCTACACCTTC
>few|TRBD1|TRBV7-6|TRBJ2-1|15
CASSFDTGGGNEQFF
TGTGCCAGCAGCTTTGATACAGGGGGTGGTAATGAGCAGTTCTTC
>many|NA|TRBV12-3/TRBV12-4|TRBJ1-1|15
CASSLSTGLDTEAFF
TGTGCCAGCAGTTTGTCTACAGGGTTGGACACTGAAGCTTTCTTT
>many|TRBD2|TRBV7-8|TRBJ2-1|15
CASSPKRGGYNEQFF
TGTGCCAGCAGCCCAAAGCGGGGCGGCTACAATGAGCAGTTCTTC
>many|NA|TRBV11-3|TRBJ1-1|12
CASSLDGAEAFF
TGTGCCAGCAGCTTAGATGGGGCTGAAGCTTTCTTT
>NA|TRBD2|TRBV15|TRBJ2-2|17
CATSSPWTSGWTGELFF
TGTGCCACCAGCAGCCCCTGGACTAGCGGGTGGACCGGGGAGCTGTTTTTT
>many|TRBD2|TRBV5-1|TRBJ2-1|16
CASSLGPSGSGNEQFF
TGCGCCAGCAGCTTGGGGCCTAGCGGGAGTGGGAATGAGCAGTTCTTC
>NA|TRBD2|TRBV24-1|TRBJ2-1|19
CATSDPTSGRAKNLHEQFF
TGTGCCACCAGTGATCCAACTAGCGGGAGGGCCAAGAATTTACATGAGCAGTTCTTC
>few|TRBD2|TRBV19|TRBJ2-1|14
CATSGSRSYNEQFF
TGTGCCACTAGCGGGAGTAGGTCCTACAATGAGCAGTTCTTC
>many|TRBD1|TRBV11-3|TRBJ2-7|16
CASSPGPGQGAVEQYF
TGTGCCAGCAGCCCCGGACCGGGACAGGGGGCAGTCGAGCAGTACTTC
>NA|NA|TRBV7-9|TRBJ1-4|12
CASSLLSEKLFF
TGTGCCAGCAGCTTATTGAGTGAAAAACTGTTTTTT
>NA|NA|TRBV19|TRBJ1-3|16
CASSTLGRRIGNTIYF
TGTGCCAGTAGTACCCTCGGACGGCGCATTGGAAACACCATATATTTT
>many|NA|TRBV6-5|TRBJ1-5|13
CASSSREAQPQHF
TGTGCCAGCAGTTCCAGGGAGGCTCAGCCCCAGCATTTT
>many|NA|TRBV20-1|TRBJ2-3|15
CSANTFSQSTDTQYF
TGCAGTGCCAATACTTTCTCACAGAGCACAGATACGCAGTATTTT
>NA|NA|TRBV20-1|TRBJ1-3|14
CSATGQYSGNTIYF
TGCAGTGCTACCGGACAGTACTCTGGAAACACCATATATTTT
>many|NA|TRBV20-1|TRBJ1-5|14
CSARDREGGQPQHF
TGCAGTGCTAGAGACAGGGAAGGGGGACAGCCCCAGCATTTT
>many|TRBD2|TRBV24-1|TRBJ2-7|14
CATSDGGGGREQYF
TGTGCCACCAGTGATGGCGGGGGGGGCCGCGAGCAGTACTTC
>many|NA|TRBV29-1|TRBJ2-7|14
CSVEARDGDGEQYF
TGCAGCGTTGAAGCCCGTGACGGGGACGGCGAGCAGTACTTC
>many|NA|TRBV20-1|TRBJ1-6|16
CSARDLAGFYNSPLHF
TGCAGTGCTAGAGATTTGGCAGGGTTCTATAATTCACCCCTCCACTTT
>many|NA|TRBV7-2|TRBJ2-2|20
CASRLQLDGGLNPNTGELFF
TGTGCCAGCAGACTTCAATTGGATGGGGGACTTAACCCGAACACCGGGGAGCTGTTTTTT
>NA|NA|TRBV20-1|TRBJ1-2|14
CSAGDGGGGYGYTF
TGCAGTGCTGGAGATGGGGGGGGTGGGTATGGCTACACCTTC
>many|NA|TRBV18|TRBJ1-5|13
CASSREQGQPQHF
TGTGCCAGCTCGCGTGAACAGGGTCAGCCCCAGCATTTT
>NA|TRBD1|TRBV27|TRBJ2-7|13
CASRRTGDQEQYF
TGTGCCAGCCGAAGGACAGGGGATCAAGAGCAGTACTTC
>many|TRBD2|TRBV7-9|TRBJ2-1|16
CASSSIKREDYNEQFF
TGTGCCAGCAGCTCGATCAAGCGGGAGGACTACAATGAGCAGTTCTTC
>few|NA|TRBV29-1|TRBJ2-1|16
CSGLTPPRVPDGEQFF
TGCAGCGGCCTAACGCCGCCCAGGGTGCCTGACGGTGAGCAGTTCTTC
>many|NA|TRBV7-8|TRBJ1-5|17
CASSLGGYRDYNQPQHF
TGTGCCAGCAGCTTAGGGGGCTACAGGGACTACAATCAGCCCCAGCATTTT
>few|NA|TRBV19|TRBJ2-3|14
CASSTRQAMDTQYF
TGTGCCAGTAGTACCCGACAGGCCATGGATACGCAGTATTTT
>NA|TRBD2|TRBV7-9|TRBJ2-1|17
CASSSLGTSGSRHEQFF
TGTGCCAGCAGCTCCCTGGGGACTAGCGGGAGTCGACATGAGCAGTTCTTC
>many|NA|TRBV4-2|TRBJ2-7|14
CASSQDFLAYEQYF
TGTGCCAGCAGCCAAGATTTCCTAGCCTACGAGCAGTACTTC
>many|TRBD2|TRBV20-1|TRBJ2-2|15
CSARVAGAVTGELFF
TGCAGTGCTAGGGTTGCGGGAGCGGTCACCGGGGAGCTGTTTTTT
>many|TRBD2|TRBV5-4|TRBJ2-1|15
CASSLAGLVGTEQFF
TGTGCCAGCAGCTTGGCAGGACTAGTCGGCACTGAGCAGTTCTTC
>many|NA|TRBV2|TRBJ2-7|12
CASSVDGYEQYF
TGTGCCAGCAGTGTCGACGGCTACGAGCAGTACTTC
>many|NA|TRBV28|TRBJ1-1|14
CASSLLVGDSGAFF
TGTGCCAGCAGTTTATTGGTTGGTGATTCTGGAGCTTTCTTT
>many|TRBD1|TRBV7-9|TRBJ1-6|13
CASRQGDNSPLHF
TGTGCCAGCCGACAGGGCGATAATTCACCCCTCCACTTT
>many|NA|TRBV5-1|TRBJ2-1|15
CASNPISTAYNEQFF
TGCGCCAGCAACCCAATTTCGACAGCGTACAATGAGCAGTTCTTC
>NA|NA|TRBV4-3|TRBJ1-1|13
CASSQDDFTEAFF
TGCGCCAGCAGCCAAGATGACTTCACTGAAGCTTTCTTT
>many|NA|TRBV7-2|TRBJ2-1|15
CASSLGGAKRWEQFF
TGTGCCAGCAGCTTGGGGGGGGCTAAGCGTTGGGAGCAGTTCTTC
>many|NA|TRBV29-1|TRBJ2-7|12
CSVVASSYEQYF
TGCAGCGTTGTGGCGAGCTCCTACGAGCAGTACTTC
>NA|NA|TRBV27|TRBJ2-1|13
CASSGNLNNEQFF
TGTGCCAGCAGTGGCAACTTGAACAATGAGCAGTTCTTC
>many|TRBD2|TRBV7-3|TRBJ2-1|20
CASSLGPLGSGIVSYNEQFF
TGTGCCAGCAGCTTAGGGCCACTGGGCAGCGGGATAGTCTCCTACAATGAGCAGTTCTTC
>many|NA|TRBV4-1|TRBJ1-1|17
CASSQAGQDTMNTEAFF
TGCGCCAGCAGCCAAGCTGGGCAAGACACCATGAACACTGAAGCTTTCTTT